This T cell receptor (beta chain) was recovered during a study of blood T cells in healthy people across ages. The study, taken as a whole, reports: Changes seen in expanded clonotypes were possibly confounded by donor CMV status left unknown.

Per germline, CDR1 DFQATT and CDR2 SNEGSKA (reference sequence). V lost 7 bases and J 7 bases, leaving 10 bases between the germline ends. The CDR3 is 10 amino acids. PCR was performed a second time for about 6 to 11 cycles using a sample-barcoded 5' primer and a J-beta primer mix. Each CDR3 protein is one row after TCRdb ran MiXCR on the 5' RACE reads. Here the sample spans over 950,000 distinct CDR3 sequences, approximately 38% being singletons. This clonotype was observed at least ten times. Its matching antigen is unknown. This sequence originates from a man aged 18 to 29 in good health. Material for sequencing was blood. The chain uses TRBV20-1 and TRBJ1-2; D is ambiguous. The CDR3 here is CSVTGFGYTF. The DNA for the CDR3 is TGCAGTGTGACCGGGTTTGGCTACACCTTC.